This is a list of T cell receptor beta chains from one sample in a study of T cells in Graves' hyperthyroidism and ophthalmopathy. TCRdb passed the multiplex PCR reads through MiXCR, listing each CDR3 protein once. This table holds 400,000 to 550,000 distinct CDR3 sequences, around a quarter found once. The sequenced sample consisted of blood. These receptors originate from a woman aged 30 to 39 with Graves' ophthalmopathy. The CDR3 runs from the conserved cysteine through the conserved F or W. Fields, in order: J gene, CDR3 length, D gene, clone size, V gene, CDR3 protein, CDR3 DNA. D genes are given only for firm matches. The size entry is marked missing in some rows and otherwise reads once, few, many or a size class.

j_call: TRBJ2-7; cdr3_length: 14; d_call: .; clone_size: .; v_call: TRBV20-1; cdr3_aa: CSAEPGELAYEQYF; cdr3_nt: TGCAGTGCTGAACCCGGAGAGCTCGCCTACGAGCAGTACTTC
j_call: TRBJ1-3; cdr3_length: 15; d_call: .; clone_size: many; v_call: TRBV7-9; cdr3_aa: CASSPPWTDGNTIYF; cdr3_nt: TGTGCCAGCAGCCCCCCGTGGACTGATGGAAACACCATATATTTT
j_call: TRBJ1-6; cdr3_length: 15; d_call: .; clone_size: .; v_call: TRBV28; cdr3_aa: CASSLQQGLDSPLHF; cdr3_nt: TGTGCCAGCAGTTTACAGCAGGGGCTGGATTCACCCCTCCACTTT
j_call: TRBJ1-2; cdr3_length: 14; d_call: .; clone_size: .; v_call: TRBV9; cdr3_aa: CASSVTAINYGYTF; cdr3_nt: TGTGCCAGCAGCGTGACAGCGATTAACTATGGCTACACCTTC
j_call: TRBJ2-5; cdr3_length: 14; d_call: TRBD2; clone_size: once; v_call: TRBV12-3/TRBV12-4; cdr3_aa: CATSASGTLETQYF; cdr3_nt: TGTGCCACGTCCGCTAGCGGGACTCTGGAGACCCAGTACTTC
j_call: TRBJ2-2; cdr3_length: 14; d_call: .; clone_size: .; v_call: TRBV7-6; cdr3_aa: CASRTGTPTGELFF; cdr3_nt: TGTGCCAGCAGAACCGGGACCCCCACCGGGGAGCTGTTTTTT
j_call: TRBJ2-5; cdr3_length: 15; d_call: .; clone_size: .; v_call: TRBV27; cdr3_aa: CASSPGLEYQETQYF; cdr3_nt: TGTGCCAGCAGCCCCGGCCTGGAGTACCAAGAGACCCAGTACTTC
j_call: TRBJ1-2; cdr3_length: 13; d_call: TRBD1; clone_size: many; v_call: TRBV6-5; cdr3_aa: CASRRTGINGYTF; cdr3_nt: TGTGCCAGCAGAAGGACAGGGATCAATGGCTACACCTTC
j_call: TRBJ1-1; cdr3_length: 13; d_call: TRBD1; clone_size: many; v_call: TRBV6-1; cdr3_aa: CASRDRVWTEAFF; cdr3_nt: TGTGCCAGCAGGGACAGGGTTTGGACTGAAGCTTTCTTT
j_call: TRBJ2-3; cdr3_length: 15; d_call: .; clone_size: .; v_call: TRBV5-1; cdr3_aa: CASSPYSPYTDTQYF; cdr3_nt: TGCGCCAGCAGCCCGTACTCCCCTTACACAGATACGCAGTATTTT
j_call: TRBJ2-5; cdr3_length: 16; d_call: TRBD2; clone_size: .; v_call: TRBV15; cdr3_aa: CATSRQLAGVGETQYF; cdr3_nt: TGTGCCACCAGCAGACAACTAGCGGGAGTCGGAGAGACCCAGTACTTC
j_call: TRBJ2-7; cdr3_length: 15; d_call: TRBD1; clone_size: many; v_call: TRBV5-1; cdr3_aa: CASSFSVTGLYEQYF; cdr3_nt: TGCGCCAGCAGCTTTTCGGTGACAGGGCTTTACGAGCAGTACTTC
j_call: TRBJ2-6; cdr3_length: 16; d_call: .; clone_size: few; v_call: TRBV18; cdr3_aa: CASSPRGGVGANVLTF; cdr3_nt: TGTGCCAGCTCACCACGAGGTGGTGTTGGGGCCAACGTCCTGACTTTC
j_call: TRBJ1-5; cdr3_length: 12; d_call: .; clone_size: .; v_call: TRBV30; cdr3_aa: CAWSPTDVAQHF; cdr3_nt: TGTGCCTGGAGTCCCACTGATGTGGCCCAGCATTTT
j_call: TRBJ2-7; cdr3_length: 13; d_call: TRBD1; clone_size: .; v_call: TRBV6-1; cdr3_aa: CASRDRGQYEQYF; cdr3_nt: TGTGCCAGCCGGGACAGGGGGCAATACGAGCAGTACTTC
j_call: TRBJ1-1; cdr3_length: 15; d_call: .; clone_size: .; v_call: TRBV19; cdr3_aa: CASSIGAGRVAEAFF; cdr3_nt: TGTGCCAGTAGTATCGGGGCAGGGCGTGTGGCTGAAGCTTTCTTT
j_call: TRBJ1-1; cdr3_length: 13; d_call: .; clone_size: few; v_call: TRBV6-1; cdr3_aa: CASRVGESTEAFF; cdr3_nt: TGTGCCAGCAGGGTGGGGGAGAGCACTGAAGCTTTCTTT
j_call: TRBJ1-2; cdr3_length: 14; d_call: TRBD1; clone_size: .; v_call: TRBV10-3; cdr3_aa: CAIRTDRENYGYTF; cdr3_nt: TGTGCCATCAGGACTGACAGGGAAAACTATGGCTACACCTTC
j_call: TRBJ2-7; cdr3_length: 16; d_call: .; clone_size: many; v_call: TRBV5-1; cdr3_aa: CASSLGQIPLTYEQYF; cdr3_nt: TGCGCCAGCAGCTTGGGACAGATACCATTAACCTACGAGCAGTACTTC
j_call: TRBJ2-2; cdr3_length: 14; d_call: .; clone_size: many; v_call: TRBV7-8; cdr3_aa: CATMGRTNTGELFF; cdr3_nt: TGTGCCACCATGGGACGGACGAACACCGGGGAGCTGTTTTTT
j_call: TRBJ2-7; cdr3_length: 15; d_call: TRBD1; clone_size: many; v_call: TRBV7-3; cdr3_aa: CASSTYGGQFYEQYF; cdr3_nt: TGTGCCAGCAGCACTTATGGGGGACAGTTCTACGAGCAGTACTTC
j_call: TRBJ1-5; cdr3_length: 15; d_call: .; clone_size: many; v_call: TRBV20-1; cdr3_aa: CSARDSAQHDQPQHF; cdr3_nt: TGCAGTGCTAGAGATTCAGCGCAGCACGATCAGCCCCAGCATTTT
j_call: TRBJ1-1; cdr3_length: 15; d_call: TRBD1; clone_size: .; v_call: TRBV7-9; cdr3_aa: CASSSRTGRHTEAFF; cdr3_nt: TGTGCCAGCAGCTCCCGGACAGGGCGGCACACTGAAGCTTTCTTT
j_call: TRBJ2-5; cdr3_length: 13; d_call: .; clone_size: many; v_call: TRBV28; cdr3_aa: CASGGGGQETQYF; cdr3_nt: TGTGCCAGCGGCGGAGGTGGTCAAGAGACCCAGTACTTC
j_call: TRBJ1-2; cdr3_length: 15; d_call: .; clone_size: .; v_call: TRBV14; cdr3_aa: CASSQAGPPAYGYTF; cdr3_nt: TGTGCCAGCAGCCAAGCGGGTCCGCCAGCCTATGGCTACACCTTC
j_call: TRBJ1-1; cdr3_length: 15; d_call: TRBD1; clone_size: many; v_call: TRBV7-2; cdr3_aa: CASSTRTGMNTEAFF; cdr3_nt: TGTGCCAGCAGCACCCGGACAGGCATGAACACTGAAGCTTTCTTT
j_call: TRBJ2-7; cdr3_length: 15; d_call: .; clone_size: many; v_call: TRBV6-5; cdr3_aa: CASSYGETYAYEQYF; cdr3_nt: TGTGCCAGCAGTTACGGGGAGACTTACGCCTACGAGCAGTACTTC
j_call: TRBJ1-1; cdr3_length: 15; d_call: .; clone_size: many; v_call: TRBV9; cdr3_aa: CASSVGAGTNTEAFF; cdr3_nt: TGTGCCAGCAGCGTAGGGGCAGGGACGAACACTGAAGCTTTCTTT
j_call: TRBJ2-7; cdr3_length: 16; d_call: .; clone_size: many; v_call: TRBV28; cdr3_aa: CASSPLMARIRDEQYF; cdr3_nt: TGTGCCAGCAGCCCCCTTATGGCCCGTATTCGAGACGAGCAGTACTTC
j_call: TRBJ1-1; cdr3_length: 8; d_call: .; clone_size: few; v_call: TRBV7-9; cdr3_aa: CAVSEAFF; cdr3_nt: TGTGCAGTGTCTGAAGCTTTCTTT
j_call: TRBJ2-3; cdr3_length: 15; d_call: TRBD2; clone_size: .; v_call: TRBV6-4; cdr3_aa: CASSDGSAAGDTQYF; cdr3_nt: TGTGCCAGCAGTGACGGTTCCGCAGCGGGGGATACGCAGTATTTT
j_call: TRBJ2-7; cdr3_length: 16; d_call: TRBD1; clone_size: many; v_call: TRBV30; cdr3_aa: CAWSVRDRWAFYEQYF; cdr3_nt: TGTGCCTGGAGTGTCAGGGACAGGTGGGCTTTCTACGAGCAGTACTTC
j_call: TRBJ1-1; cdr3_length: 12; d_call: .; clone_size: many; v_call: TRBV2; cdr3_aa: CASIPGNIEAFF; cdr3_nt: TGTGCCAGCATCCCAGGGAACATTGAAGCTTTCTTT
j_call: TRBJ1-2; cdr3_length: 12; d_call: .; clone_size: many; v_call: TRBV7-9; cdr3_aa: CASSLKGFGYTF; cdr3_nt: TGTGCCAGCAGCTTAAAGGGGTTTGGCTACACCTTC
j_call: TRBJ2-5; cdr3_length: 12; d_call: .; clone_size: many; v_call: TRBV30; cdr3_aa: CAWHREGETQYF; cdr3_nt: TGTGCCTGGCACAGGGAGGGAGAGACCCAGTACTTC
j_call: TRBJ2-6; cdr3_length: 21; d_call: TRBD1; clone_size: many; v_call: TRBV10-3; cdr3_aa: CAISANVLTGGLVAGANVLTF; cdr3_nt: TGTGCCATCAGTGCCAACGTCTTGACAGGGGGCTTAGTTGCTGGGGCCAACGTCCTGACTTTC
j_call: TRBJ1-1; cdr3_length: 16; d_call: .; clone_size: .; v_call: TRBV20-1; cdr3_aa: CSARDTWGRGNTEAFF; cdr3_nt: TGCAGTGCTAGAGATACGTGGGGAAGGGGAAACACTGAAGCTTTCTTT
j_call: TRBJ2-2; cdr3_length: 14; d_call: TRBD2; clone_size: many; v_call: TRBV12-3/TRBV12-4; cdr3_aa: CASSLLPGGGELFF; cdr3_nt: TGTGCCAGCAGTTTATTGCCGGGGGGCGGGGAGCTGTTTTTT